This T cell receptor (beta chain) was sequenced in a study of T cells after yellow fever vaccination. Study-level points and caveats: The secondary response showed a weaker magnitude and a faster peak, day 5 versus 15. Post-booster repertoires contained most primary-vaccination clones again (around 97% CD4, over 70% CD8). FACS-sorted repertoires might harbor abundant contaminating clonotypes from the bulk population.

Germline V gene lookup returns CDR1 SEHNR and CDR2 FQNEAQ (reference sequence). V was clipped by 2 bases and J by 4 bases; unmatched bases: 8. The CDR3 is made up of 16 amino acids. MiXCR was run by TCRdb on the 5' RACE reads, yielding one entry per CDR3 protein. The data contain fewer than 400,000 distinct CDR3 sequences, 6.2% of them singletons. This clonotype appeared a few times. Its antigen is unidentified. Source: PBMCs, taken 5 days after the yellow fever booster vaccination. The chain is built from TRBV7-9 and TRBJ2-1, with 7 bases fitting TRBD1. The clonotype was recovered from a man aged 25-45 years who received the YFV17D yellow fever vaccine. CDR3 region: CASSLRSGGLYNEQFF. CDR3 DNA sequence: TGTGCCAGCAGCTTACGGTCAGGGGGTTTATACAATGAGCAGTTCTTC.